The next 10 T cell receptor beta chains were all read from a single sample in a study of T cells after yellow fever vaccination. Each CDR3 protein gets one entry after TCRdb re-called the 5' RACE reads with MiXCR. This table has some 300,000 distinct CDR3 sequences, around 9.3% appearing once. This material consisted of CD4+ T cells sorted from PBMCs, taken 5 days after the yellow fever booster vaccination. The receptors were gathered from a man between 18 and 35 years old who received the YFV17D yellow fever vaccine.

V usage is TRBV7-2 and J usage is TRBJ2-5, with 8 bases identical to TRBD1. This CDR3 has 14 residues. Germline CDR1 reads SGHTA; CDR2 reads FQGNSA. Germline trimming cut 4 bases from V and 4 bases from J; bases unmatched to any gene: 5. DNA for the CDR3: TGTGCCAGCAGCTCCGGACAGGGCCGAGAGACCCAGTACTTC. This encodes CASSSGQGRETQYF.

This clonotype has more than one count but fewer than ten. The chain is built from TRBV7-8 and TRBJ2-1; D may be TRBD1 or TRBD2 (7 bases each). There are 14 residues in the CDR3. Germline values: CDR1 SGHVS, CDR2 FQNEAQ. Trimming removed 5 bases at V and 3 bases at J, with 11 bases between. CDR3 amino acids: CASSDREGYNEQFF. In DNA, the CDR3 is TGTGCCAGCAGCGACAGGGAGGGCTACAATGAGCAGTTCTTC.

The CDR3 reads CASTPGRTLSGNTIYF. DNA of the CDR3: TGTGCCAGCACCCCGGGCCGTACCCTCTCTGGAAACACCATATATTTT. The chain carries TRBV6-5 and TRBJ1-3; no definite D call. The CDR3 sequence is 16 residues long. V was pared by 7 bases and J by 0 bases, with 16 bases between. Germline V gene sequence: CDR1 MNHEY, CDR2 SVGAGI.

This clonotype was seen repeatedly, ten times or more. The rearrangement uses TRBV2 and TRBJ1-1; D remains ambiguous. The CDR3 has 13 amino acids. CDR1 and CDR2 from the germline V gene are SNHLY and FYNNEI. V was clipped by 2 bases and J by 10 bases, with 14 bases between them. CDR3 in amino acids: CASSESQSSSAFF. The DNA of the CDR3 is TGTGCCAGCAGTGAATCGCAGTCTTCATCAGCTTTCTTT.

This clonotype showed up just a few times. The chain carries TRBV9 and TRBJ2-3; TRBD1 is a possible D gene (5 bases). V dropped 0 bases and J dropped 2 bases, with 10 bases sitting between them. Germline V gene sequence: CDR1 SGDLS, CDR2 YYNGEE. The CDR3 runs to 15 residues. Here the CDR3 DNA reads TGTGCCAGCAGCGTAGATAGGGGAAACACAGATACGCAGTATTTT. This translates into CASSVDRGNTDTQYF.

CDR3 sequence reads: CASREGGAEAFF. The CDR3 region has the DNA TGTGCCAGCAGAGAGGGTGGGGCAGAAGCTTTCTTT. J is TRBJ1-1 and V is TRBV2; weak D call: TRBD1 (5 bases). The ends were cut back, 6 bases at V and 8 bases at J, with 13 bases in the middle. The CDR3 sequence is 12 residues long. CDR1 and CDR2 from the germline V gene are SNHLY and FYNNEI.

This clonotype was seen ten or more times. The chain joins TRBV20-1 to TRBJ2-4; the D gene is possibly TRBD1 (6 bases). This CDR3 is built from 12 residues. The V gene's germline CDR1 is DFQATT and CDR2 SNEGSKA (reference sequence). The CDR3 here is CRAGQLKNIQYF. As DNA, the CDR3 is TGCAGGGCCGGACAGCTCAAAAACATTCAGTACTTC.

CDR3: CASSLPPGQQETQYF. CDR3 in DNA: TGTGCCAGCAGTTTGCCTCCGGGGCAGCAAGAGACCCAGTACTTC. The chain couples TRBV28 to TRBJ2-5, with D perhaps assigned TRBD1 or TRBD2 (5 bases each). Germline V lookup: CDR1 MDHEN, CDR2 SYDVKM. The CDR3 runs to 15 residues. Trimming stripped 3 bases from V and 2 bases from J, with 13 bases between.

CDR3 amino acids: CSARGSTPLNTEAFF. DNA for the CDR3: TGCAGTGCTAGAGGAAGTACACCCTTGAACACTGAAGCTTTCTTT. The rearrangement uses TRBV20-1 and TRBJ1-1, with no clear D. Germline V gene sequence: CDR1 DFQATT, CDR2 SNEGSKA (reference sequence). This CDR3 contains 15 residues. With 1 base removed from V and 0 bases from J, the gap between germline ends came to 12 bases.

The V gene is TRBV4-3, the J gene TRBJ2-3; no clear D. Per germline, CDR1 LGHNA and CDR2 YSLEER. V was trimmed by 0 bases and J by 1 base, leaving 17 bases between them. This CDR3 comprises 18 residues. CDR3 sequence (DNA): TGCGCCAGCAGCCAAGATCAAGTGACTTCCCACCGCACAGATACGCAGTATTTT. Protein product: CASSQDQVTSHRTDTQYF.